This T cell receptor beta chain was recorded in a study of blood T cell repertoires in COVID-19. V was pared by 3 bases and J by 4 bases, with 23 bases between. The CDR3 totals 17 residues. Germline V lookup: CDR1 SGDLS, CDR2 YYNGEE. This table comes from immunoSEQ multiplex PCR, and its TCRdb copy is limited to in-frame clones, with some not included. Among about 370,000 clones listed, 85% to 90% were seen once. The chain carries TRBV9 and TRBJ2-7, with D possibly being TRBD2 (6 bases). The sequencing sample was made of PBMCs or T cells enriched from blood (not recorded which). This clonotype was sampled from a man between 18 and 29 years old who had recovered from COVID-19. For the CDR3, the DNA is TGTGCCAGCAGCGGGCACTCGGGAGCGATCAACCGATACGAGCAGTACTTC. Translating gives CASSGHSGAINRYEQYF.